This T cell receptor (beta chain) was captured in a study of cytomegalovirus exposure and HLA in healthy donors (dated by TCRdb to between 2016 and 2019). For context, the study as a whole: In an earlier analysis of under 750 of the donors, around 300 Gb of sequence data and 100 million or so unique TCR beta sequences from about 179 million T cells were reported. Approximately 300 gigabases of sequencing data and around 85 million unique TCR sequences made up an early release that covered approximately 650 HLA-typed donors. The genetic ancestry cluster associated with self-reported Caucasian donors included roughly four fifths of the 300 to 400 genotyped donors. The study aimed to test whether cataloging public T cell receptors could reveal signatures of past pathogen exposure. The study profiled the T cell repertoires of 666 subjects by immunosequencing and related them to cytomegalovirus serostatus. In addition to the first cohort of approximately 650 subjects, a separate validation cohort of 120 different subjects was used. High-throughput TCR immunosequencing, statistical association of individual TCRs with disease status, and machine learning were combined to predict cytomegalovirus infection status. To study patterns of TCR occurrence, a later analysis re-analyzed previously published TCR beta repertoires from under 750 donors and added high-resolution HLA genotyping. Rather than using new phenotypic data, the later analysis identified candidate immune exposures from TCR beta sequences and from how often those sequences occurred across donors. An earlier analysis of several hundred of the donors used high-throughput TCR beta sequencing to judge whether each TCR beta V gene segment behaved as functional or pseudogenic. Alongside the repertoire data, information on donor age, sex, ethnicity and CMV serostatus was compiled. A later genetic analysis took genome-wide SNP genotypes for about three fifths of the roughly 670 donors and used that subset as a discovery cohort. Every repertoire in the discovery cohort had been generated on one and the same sequencing platform. HLA typing included class I and class II loci at four-digit resolution. The number of typed donors differed by locus: about 629-630 for A, B, C, DRB1 and DQB1; 500 to 550 for DQA1; around 580 for DPA1; and some 450 for DPB1. Because of strong linkage in the cohort, four or five DR-DQ haplotypes were treated as single units for association and clustering. Among about 360 genotyped donors of the cohort, an average of roughly 240,000 unique TCR beta nucleotide sequences were sequenced per donor, roughly 20% of them non-productive. What the work shows at the level of the full study, not this receptor alone: Because HLA typing was unavailable for some donors at each locus, only the typed subset was used in association tests. Presence/absence analyses assumed roughly uniform sequencing depth across donors, an assumption that may not hold. The study listed 164 TCR beta chains as associated with cytomegalovirus. Several of the top co-occurrence clusters appeared to be linked to parvovirus B19, influenza, CMV and Epstein-Barr virus, according to a later analysis. Most CMV-associated TCR beta chains appeared to be HLA-restricted in a later analysis, and the HLA associations seemed to be driven largely by CMV exposure. Most TCR sequences were observed very rarely across donors, whereas some public TCRs were present in many individuals. Compared with the approximately 700-donor mean, donors in an Asian-associated ancestry cluster had fewer N-insertions in productive TCRs, according to a later genetic analysis. A cluster of highly shared sequence variants was judged likely to be a technical artifact of the sequencing pipeline. Only TCR beta chains were sequenced in this cohort, and the absence of alpha or paired-chain data limited detectable features. According to the authors, the approach could potentially be generalized to other disease states and immunological phenotypes. Strong co-occurrence of HLA alleles, especially DR and DQ, made assigning TCR associations to individual alleles difficult. Correlated functional status among segregating V segments might reflect linkage disequilibrium, but an unknown experimental factor could not be ruled out. Because the 87-base-pair reads could not distinguish some IMGT-functional V segments, including TRBV6-2 and TRBV6-3, those segments were excluded. A later analysis found that TCR association rates varied across HLA loci, with DRB1 alleles showing the most associated TCRs and HLA-C alleles the fewest. A further reported finding was that TCR beta sequences accurately predicted the HLA-A and HLA-B alleles for most subjects in the first cohort. In a later analysis, 16,951 TCR beta sequences were associated with specific HLA alleles at a false discovery rate of 0.05. A few of the identified cytomegalovirus-associated TCR beta chains were confirmed in vitro to be specific for cytomegalovirus antigens. In a later analysis, HLA-associated TCR beta chains were found to be more clonally expanded and to have lower generation probabilities than equally common non-associated chains. An association between a missense DCLRE1C variant and V-gene and J-gene trimming of TCR beta chains was found in a later genetic analysis and replicated in an independent cohort. Cytomegalovirus status was reported to be diagnosed by the classifier with high specificity and sensitivity in both the original and validation cohorts. The earlier analysis of nearly 600 of the donors excluded about 16 rarely observed V segments, including chromosome 9 orphons, because counts were too low. For the cohort, immune exposure information was limited to CMV serostatus. In an earlier analysis of a few hundred of the donors, most TCR beta V segments were observed in productive rearrangements about 87% or about 30% of the time, broadly matching IMGT annotations.

This clone was observed once. Its antigen target is currently unknown. Relative to the germline gene, one junction end is altered; a read error may explain this. From cysteine to phenylalanine, the CDR3 is 13 amino acids long. The sequence is cut down to CDR3 DNA, 39 bases in frame from base 1. CDR1 and CDR2 are read off the germline V gene as MGHRA and YSYEKL. Library generation was performed with the immunoSEQ multiplex PCR assay. The multiplex PCR relied on a mix of 60 forward primers for TCR Vbeta segments and 13 reverse primers for TCR Jbeta segments. The CDR3 region of rearranged TCR beta genes was amplified from genomic DNA by a multiplex PCR assay. On the Illumina HiSeq System, the amplified TCR beta libraries were sequenced as 87-base-pair reads. Per the authors' processing: Across the roughly 640 repertoires, a later analysis counted roughly 84 million unique TCR beta chains, 8.5 million to 12 million of which were shared by at least two donors. Raw reads were error-corrected and collapsed into unique sequences by a nearest-neighbor algorithm in which closely related sequences were merged to remove PCR and sequencing errors. V, D and J gene segments were assigned by aligning CDR3 sequences to IMGT reference sequences. For a sequence to be retained, at least a six-nucleotide match to both a V gene segment and a J gene segment was required. A rearrangement was called productive if the CDR3 had no stop codons and remained in frame with V and J, and every other rearrangement was called non-productive. Following IMGT convention, CDR3 was defined as the stretch from the second conserved V-encoded cysteine to the conserved J-encoded phenylalanine. The earlier analysis of about 620 of the donors excluded sequences that lacked an unambiguous match to a single V gene segment. An earlier analysis of some 610 of the donors called V segments functional above 56.7% productive rearrangements and segregating when the between-donor standard deviation exceeded 5%. A statistical classification framework was built to diagnose cytomegalovirus status from the catalog of TCR beta chain sequences. In a later analysis, V and J genes were assigned by comparing TCR nucleotide sequences against IMGT/GENE-DB human TR gene sequences. Using the TCRdist pipeline, a later analysis assigned CDR3 sequences along with most-parsimonious VDJ recombination scenarios. In a later analysis, every TCR beta chain was defined by the combination of its CDR3 amino acid sequence and its V-gene family, and reads without a unique V-gene family were dropped. As a way to deal with suspected cross-contamination and a sequencing artifact, a later analysis dropped nearly 600 nucleotide sequences that were highly shared and had low generation probability. A later analysis calculated a clonal expansion index for each public chain from normalized within-repertoire ranks of inferred template counts. Generation probabilities in a later analysis came from a VDJ recombination model fitted to out-of-frame rearrangements, and those results were checked against IGoR. In a later analysis, TCR-TCR, TCR-HLA and TCR-CMV co-occurrence was scored with hypergeometric tests, and a repertoire-size bias correction was applied to TCR pairs. A later analysis estimated false discovery rates by permuting HLA or CMV assignments 20 times. In a later analysis, co-occurring TCRs were grouped using DBSCAN, and TCRdist sequence similarity was added for clustering within HLA-allele-positive subsets. For co-occurrence clustering, repertoires with fewer than 30,000 or more than 120,000 public chains were excluded, along with about five repertoires with anomalous nucleotide sharing. In TCRdb, the immuneACCESS table is reduced to in-frame sequences with V and J assigned. These tables do not hold every clone; where another copy was compared, an unresolved V gene accounts for under half, and the others remain unexplained. V and J calls and clone size are given by that table; D and trimming were obtained from the DNA. The sample table records around 200,000 clones; roughly 85% of these occur just once. Around 1.8% of the sample rests with the top ten.

The cohort consisted of fewer than 700 healthy bone marrow donors. Cohort members were all nominally healthy when sampled, although unrecorded immune exposures were likely present. The donor tested CMV seronegative, placing the donor among the approximately 400 seronegative members of the cohort. Every donor gave a peripheral blood sample, and the peripheral blood mononuclear cells from that sample were used for TCR beta sequencing. Genomic DNA extraction from the blood cell samples was performed with the Qiagen DNeasy Blood Extraction Kit. The origin of this receptor is a man aged 18 to 35 in good health and CMV-seronegative. The sequencing sample was made of PBMCs. The rearrangement joined TRBV4-1 to TRBJ2-3, with no confidently assigned D gene. The CDR3 region has the sequence CASSPPDFNVANF. The nucleotides are TGCGCCAGCAGCCCGCCCGATTTCAACGTCGCGAATTTT.